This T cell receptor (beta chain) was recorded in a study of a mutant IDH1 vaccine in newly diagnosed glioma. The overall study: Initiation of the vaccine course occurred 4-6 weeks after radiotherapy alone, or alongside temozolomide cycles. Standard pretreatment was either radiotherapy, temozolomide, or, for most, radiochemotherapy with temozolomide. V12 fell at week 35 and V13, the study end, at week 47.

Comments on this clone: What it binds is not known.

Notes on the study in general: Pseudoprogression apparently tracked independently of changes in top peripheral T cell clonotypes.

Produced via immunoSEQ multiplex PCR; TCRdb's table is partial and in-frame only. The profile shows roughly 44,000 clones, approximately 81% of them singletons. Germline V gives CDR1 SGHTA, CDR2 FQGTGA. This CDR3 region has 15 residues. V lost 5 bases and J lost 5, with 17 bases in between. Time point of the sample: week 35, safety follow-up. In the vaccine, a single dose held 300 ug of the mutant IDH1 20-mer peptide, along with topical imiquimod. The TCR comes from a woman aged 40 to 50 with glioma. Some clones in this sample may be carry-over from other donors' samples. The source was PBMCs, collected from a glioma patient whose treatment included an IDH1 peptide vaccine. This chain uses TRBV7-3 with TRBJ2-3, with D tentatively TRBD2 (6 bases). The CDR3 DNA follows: TGTGCCAGCAGCGCCTATGGACCGGAGGGAGATACGCAGTATTTT. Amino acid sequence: CASSAYGPEGDTQYF.